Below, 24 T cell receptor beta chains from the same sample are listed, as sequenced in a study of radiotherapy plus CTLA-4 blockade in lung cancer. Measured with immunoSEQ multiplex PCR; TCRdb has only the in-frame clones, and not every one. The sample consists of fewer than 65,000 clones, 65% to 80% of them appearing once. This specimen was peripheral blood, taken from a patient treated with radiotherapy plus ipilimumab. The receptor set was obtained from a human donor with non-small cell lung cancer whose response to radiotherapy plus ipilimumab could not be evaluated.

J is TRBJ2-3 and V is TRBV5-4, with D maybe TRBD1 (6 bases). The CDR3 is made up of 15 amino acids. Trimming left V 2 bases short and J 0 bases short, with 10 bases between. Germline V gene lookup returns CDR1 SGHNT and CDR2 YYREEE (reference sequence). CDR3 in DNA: TGTGCCAGCAGCTTCCAGGGGATTAGCACAGATACGCAGTATTTT. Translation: CASSFQGISTDTQYF.

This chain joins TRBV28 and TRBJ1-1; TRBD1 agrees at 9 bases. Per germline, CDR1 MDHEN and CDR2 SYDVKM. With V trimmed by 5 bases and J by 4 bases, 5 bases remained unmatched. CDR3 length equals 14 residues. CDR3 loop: CASSTGGPSTEAFF. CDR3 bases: TGTGCCAGCAGTACAGGGGGCCCGAGCACTGAAGCTTTCTTT.

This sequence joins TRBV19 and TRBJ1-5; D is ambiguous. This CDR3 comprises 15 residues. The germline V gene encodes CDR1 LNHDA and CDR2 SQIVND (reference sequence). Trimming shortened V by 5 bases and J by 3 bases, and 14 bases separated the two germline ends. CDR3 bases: TGTGCCAGTAGTGTCCAGGCCAGTTTCAATCAGCCCCAGCATTTT. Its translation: CASSVQASFNQPQHF. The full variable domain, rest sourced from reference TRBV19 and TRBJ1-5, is DGGITQSPKYLFRKEGQNVTLSCEQNLNHDAMYWYRQDPGQGLRLIYYSQIVNDFQKGDIAEGYSVSREKKESFPLTVTSAQKNPTAFYLCASSVQASFNQPQHFGDGTRLSIL.

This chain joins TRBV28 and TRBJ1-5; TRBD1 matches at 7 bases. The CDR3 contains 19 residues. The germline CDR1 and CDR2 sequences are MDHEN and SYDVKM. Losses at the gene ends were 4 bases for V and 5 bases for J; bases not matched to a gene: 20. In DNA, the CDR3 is TGTGCCAGCAGTTCCCTCCGTTTCTACAGGGGTGGCTTGGATCAGCCCCAGCATTTT. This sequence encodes CASSSLRFYRGGLDQPQHF.

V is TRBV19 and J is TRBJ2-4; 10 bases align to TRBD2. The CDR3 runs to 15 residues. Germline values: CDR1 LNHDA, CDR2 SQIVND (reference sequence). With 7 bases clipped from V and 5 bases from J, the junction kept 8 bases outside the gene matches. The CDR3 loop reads CASTQAGGSENIQYF. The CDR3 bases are TGTGCCAGTACCCAAGCGGGGGGGTCCGAAAACATTCAGTACTTC.

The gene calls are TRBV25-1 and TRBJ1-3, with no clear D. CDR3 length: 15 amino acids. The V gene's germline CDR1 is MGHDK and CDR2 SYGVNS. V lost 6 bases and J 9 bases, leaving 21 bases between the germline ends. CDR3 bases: TGTGCCAGCAGCGGAGTGAAACGAGGGCGGAGCACCATATATTTT. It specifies CASSGVKRGRSTIYF.

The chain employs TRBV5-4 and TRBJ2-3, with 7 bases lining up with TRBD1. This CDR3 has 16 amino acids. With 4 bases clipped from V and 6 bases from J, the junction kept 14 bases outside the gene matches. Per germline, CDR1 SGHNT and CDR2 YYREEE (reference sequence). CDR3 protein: CASSPSMDRILDTQYF. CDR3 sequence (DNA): TGTGCCAGCAGCCCAAGCATGGACAGGATTTTGGATACGCAGTATTTT. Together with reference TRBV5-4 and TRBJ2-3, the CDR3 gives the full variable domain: ETGVTQSPTHLIKTRGQQVTLRCSSQSGHNTVSWYQQALGQGPQFIFQYYREEENGRGNFPPRFSGLQFPNYSSELNVNALELDDSALYLCASSPSMDRILDTQYFGPGTRLTVL.

The CDR3 loop is CAWRRPQGARYGYTF. CDR3 nucleotide sequence: TGTGCCTGGAGACGGCCCCAGGGGGCAAGGTATGGCTACACCTTC. V gene TRBV30 combines with J gene TRBJ1-2; 8 nucleotides agree with TRBD1. After removal of 3 bases from V and 5 bases from J, the junction contained 11 bases not matched to a gene. Germline V lookup: CDR1 GTSNPN, CDR2 SVGIG (reference sequence). The CDR3 loop spans 15 amino acids. Full variable domain (remainder filled in from reference TRBV30 and TRBJ1-2): SQTIHQWPATLVQPVGSPLSLECTVEGTSNPNLYWYRQAAGRGLQLLFYSVGIGQISSEVPQNLSASRPQDRQFILSSKKLLLSDSGFYLCAWRRPQGARYGYTFGSGTRLTVV.

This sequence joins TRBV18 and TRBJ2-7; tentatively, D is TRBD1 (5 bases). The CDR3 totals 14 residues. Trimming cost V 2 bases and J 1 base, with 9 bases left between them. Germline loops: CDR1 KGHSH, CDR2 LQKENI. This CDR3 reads CASSPGRQSYEQYF. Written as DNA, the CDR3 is TGTGCCAGCTCACCAGGGCGACAGTCCTACGAGCAGTACTTC.

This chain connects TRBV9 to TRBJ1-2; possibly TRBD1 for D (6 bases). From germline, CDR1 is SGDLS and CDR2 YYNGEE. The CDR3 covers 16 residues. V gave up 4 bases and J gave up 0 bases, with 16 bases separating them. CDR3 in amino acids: CASSINPRTANYGYTF. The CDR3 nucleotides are TGTGCCAGCAGCATTAACCCGCGGACAGCTAACTATGGCTACACCTTC.

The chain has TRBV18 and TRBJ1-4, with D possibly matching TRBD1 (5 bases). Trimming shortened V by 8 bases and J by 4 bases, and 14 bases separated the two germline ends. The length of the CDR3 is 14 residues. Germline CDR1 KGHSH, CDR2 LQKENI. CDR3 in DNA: TGTGCCAGCACCATAAGGAGGGGTAATGAAAAACTGTTTTTT. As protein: CASTIRRGNEKLFF.

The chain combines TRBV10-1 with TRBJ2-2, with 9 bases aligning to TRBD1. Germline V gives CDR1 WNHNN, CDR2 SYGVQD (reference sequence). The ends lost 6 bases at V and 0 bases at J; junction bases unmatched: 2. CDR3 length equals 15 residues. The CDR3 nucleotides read TGCGCCAGCAGGAGACAGGGGGCGAACACCGGGGAGCTGTTTTTT. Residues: CASRRQGANTGELFF.

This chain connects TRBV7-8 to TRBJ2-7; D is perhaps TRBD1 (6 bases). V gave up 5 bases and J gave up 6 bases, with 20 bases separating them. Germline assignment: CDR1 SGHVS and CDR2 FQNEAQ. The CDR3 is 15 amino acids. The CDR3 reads CASSLPQGMEFEQYF. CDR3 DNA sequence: TGTGCCAGCAGCCTCCCACAGGGTATGGAGTTCGAGCAGTACTTC.

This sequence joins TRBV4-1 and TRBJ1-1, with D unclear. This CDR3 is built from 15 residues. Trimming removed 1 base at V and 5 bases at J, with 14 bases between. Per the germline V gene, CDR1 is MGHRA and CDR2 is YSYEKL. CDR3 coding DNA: TGCGCCAGCAGCCAAGGACCGGGAGAAAGGACTGAAGCTTTCTTT. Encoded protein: CASSQGPGERTEAFF.

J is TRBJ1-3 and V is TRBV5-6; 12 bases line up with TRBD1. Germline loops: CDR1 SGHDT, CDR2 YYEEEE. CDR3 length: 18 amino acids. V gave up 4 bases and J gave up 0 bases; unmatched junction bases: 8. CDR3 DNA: TGTGCCAGCAGCCTGGGACAGGGGGCCCTTTACTCTGGAAACACCATATATTTT. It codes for CASSLGQGALYSGNTIYF.

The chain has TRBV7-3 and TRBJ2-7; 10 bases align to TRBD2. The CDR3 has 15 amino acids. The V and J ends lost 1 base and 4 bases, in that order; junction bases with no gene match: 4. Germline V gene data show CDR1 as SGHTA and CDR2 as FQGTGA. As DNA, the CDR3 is TGTGCCAGCAGCTTAAGTGTAGCGGGGGGTTACGAGCAGTACTTC. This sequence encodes CASSLSVAGGYEQYF.

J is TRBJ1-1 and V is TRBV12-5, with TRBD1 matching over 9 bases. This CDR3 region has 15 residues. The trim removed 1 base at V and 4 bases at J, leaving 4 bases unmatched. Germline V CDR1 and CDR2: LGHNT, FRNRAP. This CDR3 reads CASGLGKTGGTEAFF. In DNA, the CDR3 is TGTGCTAGTGGTTTGGGCAAGACAGGGGGCACTGAAGCTTTCTTT.

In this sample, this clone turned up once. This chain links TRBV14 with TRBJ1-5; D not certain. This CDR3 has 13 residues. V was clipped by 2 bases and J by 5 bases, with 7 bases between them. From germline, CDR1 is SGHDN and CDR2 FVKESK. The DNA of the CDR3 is TGTGCCAGCAGCCAACAAGCCCATCAGCCCCAGCATTTT. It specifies CASSQQAHQPQHF.

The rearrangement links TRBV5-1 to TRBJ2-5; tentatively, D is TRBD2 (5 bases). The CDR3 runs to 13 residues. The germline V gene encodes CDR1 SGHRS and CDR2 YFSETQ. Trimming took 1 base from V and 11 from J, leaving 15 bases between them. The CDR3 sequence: CASSLLSAGEQYF. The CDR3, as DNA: TGCGCCAGCAGCTTGTTAAGTGCCGGGGAGCAGTACTTC.

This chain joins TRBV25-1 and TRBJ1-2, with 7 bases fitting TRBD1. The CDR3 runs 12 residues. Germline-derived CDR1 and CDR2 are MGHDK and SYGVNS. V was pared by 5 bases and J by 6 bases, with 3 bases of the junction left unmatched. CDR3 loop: CASSKQGNGYTF. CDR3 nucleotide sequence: TGTGCCAGCAGTAAACAGGGGAATGGCTACACCTTC.

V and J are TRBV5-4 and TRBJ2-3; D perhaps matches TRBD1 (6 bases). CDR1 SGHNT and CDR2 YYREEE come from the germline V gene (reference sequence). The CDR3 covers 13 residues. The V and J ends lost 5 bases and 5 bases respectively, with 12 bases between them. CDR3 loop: CASRAQGGDTQYF. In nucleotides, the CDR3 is TGTGCCAGCAGGGCGCAAGGGGGAGATACGCAGTATTTT.

DNA of the CDR3: TGTGCCAGCAGCGAACGACAGTACTCTGGAAACACCATATATTTT. As protein: CASSERQYSGNTIYF. The chain joins TRBV13 to TRBJ1-3, with D perhaps matching TRBD1 (5 bases). The V and J ends lost 5 bases and 0 bases respectively, with 11 bases between them. The CDR3 is 15 amino acids. Germline CDR1 and CDR2: PRHDT and FYEKMQ (reference sequence).

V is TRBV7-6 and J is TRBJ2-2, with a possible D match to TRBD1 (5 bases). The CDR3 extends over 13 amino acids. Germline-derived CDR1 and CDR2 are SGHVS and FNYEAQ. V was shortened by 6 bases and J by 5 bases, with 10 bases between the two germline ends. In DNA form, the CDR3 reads TGTGCCAGCAGTCGACAGTTTACCGGGGAGCTGTTTTTT. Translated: CASSRQFTGELFF.

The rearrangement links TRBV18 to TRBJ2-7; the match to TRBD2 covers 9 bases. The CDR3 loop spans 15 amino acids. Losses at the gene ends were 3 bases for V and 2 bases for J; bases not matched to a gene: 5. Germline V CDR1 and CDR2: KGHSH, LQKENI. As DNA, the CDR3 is TGTGCCAGCTCACCGGAAGCGGGGGGTACCTACGAGCAGTACTTC. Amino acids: CASSPEAGGTYEQYF.